This TCR beta chain emerged from a study of tumor and adjacent non-tumor tissue in lung cancer. In the study overall: Patients comprised roughly 12 adenocarcinoma, a couple of squamous cell carcinoma and 1 small cell lung cancer.

TCRbeta libraries were built with three rounds of nested PCR, modified from ARM-PCR. TCRdb fed the multiplex PCR reads into MiXCR, producing one record per CDR3 protein. The sample records about 110,000 distinct CDR3 sequences, 75% to 90% being singletons. Findings of the study overall: Tumor repertoires had a smaller top 100 clone share than normal lung.

This clonotype was seen many times. Its antigen is undetermined. No cell sorting was done before RNA was extracted from the tissue. Newly diagnosed lung cancer patients had thoracic surgery in China, August–November 2014, without prior chemotherapy. Input material: lung tumor tissue. The clonotype comes from a man between 65 and 80 years old with non-small cell lung cancer.

DNA of the CDR3: TGCGCCAGCAGTGCAGGGCAGAACACTGAAGCTTTCTTT. It specifies CASSAGQNTEAFF. The chain recombines TRBV10-1 with TRBJ1-1; D possibly corresponds to TRBD1 (5 bases). CDR3 length equals 13 residues. In germline, CDR1 is WNHNN, CDR2 SYGVQD (reference sequence). Deletions cut 4 bases from V and 1 base from J, with 7 bases between.